These 12 T cell receptor beta chains originate from one sample sequenced in a study of cytomegalovirus exposure and HLA in healthy donors. Vbeta (60) and Jbeta (13) primers were used in the PCR. Some clones are missing from TCRdb's copy, which holds only in-frame ones; the method was immunoSEQ multiplex PCR. The table records roughly 130,000 clones, about four fifths of them present only once. Sequenced sample: PBMCs. The receptor set was obtained from a young man in good health and CMV-seronegative.

The CDR3 bases are TGCGCCAGCAGCTTACTAAAAAATGACGGGGACGAGCAGTACTTC. The encoded protein is CASSLLKNDGDEQYF. This chain uses TRBV5-1 with TRBJ2-7; tentative D call: TRBD2 (5 bases). Germline CDR1 and CDR2: SGHRS and YFSETQ. This CDR3 is 15 amino acids long. Between the trimmed V and J ends, which lost 2 bases and 5 bases, there was a span of 17 bases.

The chain carries TRBV2 and TRBJ2-7, with a tentative D call TRBD1 (6 bases). Trimming pared 5 bases from V and 1 base from J, leaving 6 bases between. The CDR3 has 12 residues. In germline, CDR1 is SNHLY, CDR2 FYNNEI. The CDR3 DNA is TGTGCCAGCAGTACAGGGTCCTACGAGCAGTACTTC. Its translation is CASSTGSYEQYF.

This chain uses TRBV6-5 with TRBJ1-2; 7 bases align to TRBD1. The germline V gene has CDR1 MNHEY and CDR2 SVGAGI. V was pared by 6 bases and J by 6 bases, with 10 bases of the junction left unmatched. The CDR3 extends over 14 amino acids. This chain's CDR3 is CASRPDRETDGYTF. The CDR3 coding sequence is TGTGCCAGCAGACCCGACAGGGAGACCGATGGCTACACCTTC.

This clone has a handful of counts. The chain combines TRBV29-1 with TRBJ2-3; 8 bases line up with TRBD2. The CDR3 is 13 residues long. Germline V lookup: CDR1 SQVTM, CDR2 ANQGSEA. Germline trimming cut 7 bases from V and 5 bases from J; bases unmatched to any gene: 8. The CDR3 nucleotides are TGCAGCGCCCTTCCCCGGGAGGGAGATACGCAGTATTTT. As protein: CSALPREGDTQYF.

V gene TRBV7-2 combines with J gene TRBJ2-1, with unresolved D. The CDR3 extends over 15 amino acids. V dropped 2 bases and J dropped 4 bases, with 12 bases sitting between them. Germline CDR1 reads SGHTA; CDR2 reads FQGNSA. Here the CDR3 DNA reads TGTGCCAGCAGCTTACAGGTCTTAGTTTACAATGAGCAGTTCTTC. Protein product: CASSLQVLVYNEQFF.

The rearrangement links TRBV2 to TRBJ2-1; TRBD1 is a possible D gene (5 bases). Per the germline V gene, CDR1 is SNHLY and CDR2 is FYNNEI. Trimming removed 4 bases at V and 0 bases at J, with 7 bases between. The CDR3 totals 14 residues. The CDR3 sequence is CASSVDSSYNEQFF. The CDR3 DNA follows: TGTGCCAGCAGTGTAGACAGCTCCTACAATGAGCAGTTCTTC.

This clone was seen a single time. Mismatch with germline at one junction end may stem from a read error. V gene TRBV28 combines with J gene TRBJ1-1, with D possibly TRBD1 on 5 matching bases. The CDR3 is 12 residues long. The germline V gene has CDR1 MDHEN and CDR2 SYDVKM. The CDR3 reads CASSIPQGAPLF. As DNA, the CDR3 is TGTGCCAGCAGTATCCCGCAAGGGGCCCCGCTCTTT.

This clone was counted only a few times. This chain joins TRBV29-1 and TRBJ1-2; TRBD1 agrees at 9 bases. V shed 7 bases, J shed 4 bases, and the junction held 7 bases outside the gene matches. The CDR3 spans 13 residues. CDR1 and CDR2 from the germline V gene are SQVTM and ANQGSEA. CDR3 coding DNA: TGCAGCGCAACGGGACAGGGAGGCTATGGCTACACCTTC. Its protein is CSATGQGGYGYTF.

The table lists this clone with a count of one. The chain joins TRBV5-4 to TRBJ2-5; D is possibly TRBD1 (6 bases). Per germline, CDR1 SGHNT and CDR2 YYREEE (reference sequence). V gave up 1 base and J gave up 1 base, with 8 bases separating them. CDR3 length: 14 amino acids. The CDR3 nucleotides read TGTGCCAGCAGCTTGTCAGGGGTCCAAGAGACCCAGTACTTC. Translating it yields CASSLSGVQETQYF.

The J gene is TRBJ2-3, the V gene TRBV4-2, with TRBD1 matching over 9 bases. Germline CDR1 is LGHNA and CDR2 is YNFKEQ. The J segment lost 6 bases and the V segment lost 4 bases, leaving 8 bases of the junction unmatched. The CDR3 totals 15 residues. CDR3 DNA: TGTGCCAGCAGCCGGACAGGGGAGGGCTCGGATACGCAGTATTTT. Its translation: CASSRTGEGSDTQYF.

The gene calls are TRBV27 and TRBJ1-1; D gene unclear. V dropped 2 bases and J dropped 3 bases, with 7 bases sitting between them. Germline-derived CDR1 and CDR2 are MNHEY and SMNVEV (reference sequence). The CDR3 extends over 13 amino acids. In DNA, the CDR3 is TGTGCCAGCAGTTTACGGAGAGACACTGAAGCTTTCTTT. This codes for CASSLRRDTEAFF.

The V call is TRBV6-4, the J call TRBJ2-3; TRBD2 matches at 8 bases. The CDR3 extends over 15 amino acids. Trimming at V came to 3 bases and at J to 1 base, leaving 3 bases not matched to a gene. Germline values: CDR1 MRHNA, CDR2 SNTAGT. The CDR3 loop reads CASSEEAGGTDTQYF. DNA of the CDR3: TGTGCCAGCAGTGAGGAAGCGGGAGGCACAGATACGCAGTATTTT.